This T cell receptor (beta chain) originates from a study of response to subunit inactivated influenza vaccine. This clonotype was found many times. Its antigen is undetermined. Study-wide findings and caveats: After each seasonal influenza vaccination, few new T cells are recruited, the authors suggested.

A single record per CDR3 protein comes from TCRdb applying MiXCR to the RT-PCR reads. The sample holds 530,000 or so distinct CDR3 sequences, 14% seen once. This TCR derives from a man aged 45-60 years who received an inactivated influenza vaccine. The sequencing used PBMCs from blood, collected roughly 12 days after vaccination.

This CDR3 is CASSLVGIAGGLETQYF. CDR3 nucleotide sequence: TGTGCCAGCAGTTTAGTCGGAATAGCGGGAGGGCTAGAGACCCAGTACTTC. The chain couples TRBV12-3 or TRBV12-4 to TRBJ2-5, with TRBD2 identical over 11 bases. This CDR3 has 17 amino acids. V was clipped by 1 base and J by 4 bases; unmatched bases: 8.